This T cell receptor beta chain emerged from a study of T cells in Graves' hyperthyroidism and ophthalmopathy. Germline assignment: CDR1 MNHEY and CDR2 SMNVEV (reference sequence). V shed 3 bases and J shed 6 bases, with 9 bases lying between them. This CDR3 has 14 residues. Researchers took RNA transcripts and amplified the TCR beta CDR3 regions from them. The primer set for the first-round RT-PCR of the TCR CDR3 was HTBI. TCRdb called the multiplex PCR reads again in MiXCR, with one record for every CDR3 protein. The table lists 130,000 to 150,000 distinct CDR3 sequences, around 20% of them singletons, with more than 60% in the top ten. Study-level findings and limits: A model of 13 V-J pairs discriminated ophthalmopathy from stable hyperthyroidism.

This clonotype was observed a handful of times. The antigen remains undetermined. This TCR was sampled from a woman aged 50 to 65 with Graves' hyperthyroidism that later progressed to Graves' ophthalmopathy. The rearrangement links TRBV27 to TRBJ1-6; a possible D gene is TRBD1 (5 bases). The sequencing sample was made of blood. For the CDR3, the DNA is TGTGCCAGCAGTTTGTCGGGGGTTAATTCACCCCTCCACTTT. Protein sequence: CASSLSGVNSPLHF.